In its sample, the clone carrying this TCR beta chain was seen a few times. Its specificity is unknown. This may come from a read error, since a much larger clone is one base off. This record belongs to a study of tumor and adjacent non-tumor tissue in lung cancer. About the study: There were around 11 adenocarcinoma, a couple of squamous cell carcinoma and 1 small cell lung cancer cases.

No cell sorting was done before RNA was extracted from the tissue. Chemotherapy-naive patients with new lung cancer underwent thoracic surgery in China, August–late 2014. Germline lookup yields CDR1 SQVTM and CDR2 ANQGSEA. There are 13 residues in the CDR3. General observations from the study: Shorter survival was associated with higher TCR diversity in tumors. Significantly higher TCR diversity was found in tumor than normal lung.

The library came from three nested PCR rounds adapted from ARM-PCR protocols. From the multiplex PCR reads, TCRdb called clonotypes with MiXCR, one entry per CDR3 protein. This table has roughly 66,000 distinct CDR3 sequences, about 80% appearing once. The sequenced material came from lung tumor tissue. The V and J genes are TRBV29-1 and TRBJ2-5; the D is unclear. The source is a man between 60 and 70 years old with non-small cell lung cancer. In nucleotides, the CDR3 is TGCAGAGCTCCTCTCTACACCCAAGAGAAACAGTACTTC. Amino acid sequence: CRAPLYTQEKQYF.